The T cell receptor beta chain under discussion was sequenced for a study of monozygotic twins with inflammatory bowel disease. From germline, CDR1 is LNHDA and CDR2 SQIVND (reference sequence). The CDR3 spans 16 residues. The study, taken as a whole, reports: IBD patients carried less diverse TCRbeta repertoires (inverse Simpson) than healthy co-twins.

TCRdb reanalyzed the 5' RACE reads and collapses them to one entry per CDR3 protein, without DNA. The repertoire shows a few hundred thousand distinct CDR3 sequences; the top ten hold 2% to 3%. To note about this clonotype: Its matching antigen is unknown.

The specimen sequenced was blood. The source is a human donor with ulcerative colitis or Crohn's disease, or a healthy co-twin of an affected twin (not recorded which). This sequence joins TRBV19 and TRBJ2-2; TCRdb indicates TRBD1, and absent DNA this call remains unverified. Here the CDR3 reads CASTRDRLDRTGELFF.